This is a list of T cell receptor beta chains from one sample in a study of a mutant IDH1 vaccine in newly diagnosed glioma. Clones were read by immunoSEQ multiplex PCR, and TCRdb kept only the in-frame ones, dropping some. Of approximately 92,000 clones listed, roughly four fifths are singletons. Material: PBMCs, obtained from a glioma patient treated with radiotherapy, temozolomide or both. The receptors originated from a woman in her forties or fifties with glioma. CDR3s include the opening cysteine and the closing phenylalanine or tryptophan. A D gene is named only where the DNA matches it firmly. Size values are once, few and many counts, or a class for expanded clones, and some rows have none.

clone_size j_call d_call v_call cdr3_aa cdr3_nt
NA TRBJ1-2 NA TRBV5-4 CASTSDPDNYGYTF TGTGCCAGCACCTCGGACCCGGATAACTATGGCTACACCTTC
once TRBJ2-3 NA TRBV9 CASSAPGLPNTDTQYF TGTGCCAGCAGCGCGCCGGGACTCCCTAACACAGATACGCAGTATTTT
NA TRBJ1-5 NA TRBV4-1 CASSGKGTSNQPQHF TGCGCCAGCAGCGGGAAAGGGACGAGCAATCAGCCCCAGCATTTT
NA TRBJ2-3 NA TRBV20-1 CSASTDTQYF TGCAGTGCTAGTACAGATACGCAGTATTTT
NA TRBJ1-1 NA TRBV5-1 CASSVDSRNTEAFF TGCGCCAGCAGCGTGGACAGTCGGAACACTGAAGCTTTCTTT
NA TRBJ1-2 NA TRBV28 CASSFSGYTF TGTGCCAGCAGTTTCTCTGGCTACACCTTC
NA TRBJ1-2 TRBD1 TRBV5-1 CASSLGGRTGTDGYTF TGCGCCAGCAGCTTGGGGGGAAGGACAGGGACGGATGGCTACACCTTC
NA TRBJ2-7 TRBD2 TRBV10-3 CAISGRGGEMAEQYF TGTGCCATCAGTGGGCGGGGGGGCGAAATGGCCGAGCAGTACTTC
NA TRBJ1-4 NA TRBV9 CASKGGKWSNEKLFF TGTGCCAGCAAGGGGGGAAAGTGGTCTAATGAAAAACTGTTTTTT
NA TRBJ2-5 NA TRBV7-7 CASSQLETQYF TGTGCTAGCAGCCAACTAGAGACCCAGTACTTC
NA TRBJ1-4 NA TRBV18 CASSPGADEKLFF TGTGCCAGCTCACCAGGGGCTGATGAAAAACTGTTTTTT
NA TRBJ1-2 TRBD1 TRBV30 CAWSAEPGGGGYTF TGTGCCTGGAGCGCCGAACCAGGGGGTGGGGGCTACACCTTC
NA TRBJ1-3 NA TRBV6-1 CAYQENSGNTIYF TGTGCCTACCAGGAGAACTCTGGAAACACCATATATTTT
NA TRBJ1-6 NA TRBV11-2 CASSLELTDLTKSPLHF TGTGCCAGCAGCTTAGAGTTGACCGATCTCACTAAATCACCCCTCCACTTT
NA TRBJ2-1 NA TRBV5-6 CASSLLGQNDDNEQFF TGTGCCAGCAGCTTGCTCGGACAGAACGACGACAATGAGCAGTTCTTC
NA TRBJ1-1 NA TRBV5-1 CASSFGSSNTEAFF TGCGCCAGCAGCTTCGGGTCCTCCAACACTGAAGCTTTCTTT
NA TRBJ2-7 NA TRBV27 CASSLAGLGNEQYF TGTGCCAGCAGTTTGGCGGGGCTGGGGAACGAGCAGTACTTC
few TRBJ1-4 TRBD1 TRBV5-1 CASSSDRGNEKLFF TGCGCCAGCAGCTCTGACAGGGGGAATGAAAAACTGTTTTTT
once TRBJ1-1 NA TRBV6-1 CASSDSGTKKYEAFF TGTGCCAGCAGTGACTCCGGGACGAAAAAGTATGAAGCTTTCTTT
once TRBJ2-1 TRBD1 TRBV9 CASSQTGGKLSEQFF TGTGCCAGCAGCCAGACAGGGGGCAAGTTAAGTGAGCAGTTCTTC
NA TRBJ2-1 TRBD2 TRBV18 CASSPPELAYGEQFF TGTGCCAGCTCACCACCGGAACTAGCGTACGGTGAGCAGTTCTTC
NA TRBJ2-2 TRBD2 TRBV5-6 CASSLDGGGARTGELFF TGTGCCAGCAGCTTGGATGGCGGGGGGGCTCGGACCGGGGAGCTGTTTTTT
once TRBJ1-2 NA TRBV6-1 CASSEGTNYGYTF TGTGCCAGCAGTGAGGGCACTAACTATGGCTACACCTTC
NA TRBJ1-5 NA TRBV10-3 CAISESQSNQPQHF TGTGCCATCAGTGAGTCACAAAGCAATCAGCCCCAGCATTTT
once TRBJ1-2 TRBD1 TRBV9 CASSERTGGVYGYTF TGTGCCAGCAGCGAGCGGACAGGGGGTGTCTATGGCTACACCTTC
NA TRBJ1-6 TRBD1 TRBV5-4 CASSLGTGAYNSPLHF TGTGCCAGCAGCTTGGGGACAGGAGCATATAATTCACCCCTCCACTTT
NA TRBJ1-6 NA TRBV7-9 CASSLNSPLHF TGTGCCAGCAGTCTCAATTCACCCCTCCACTTT
NA TRBJ2-5 TRBD2 TRBV30 CAWSIPRPSGGGTQYF TGTGCCTGGAGTATTCCCCGTCCTAGCGGGGGGGGGACCCAGTACTTC
NA TRBJ2-7 NA TRBV7-2 CASSLVIGVSSYEQYF TGTGCCAGCAGCTTAGTAATCGGGGTTAGCTCCTACGAGCAGTACTTC
NA TRBJ1-1 NA TRBV6-1 CASSEGLLTEAFF TGTGCCAGCAGTGAAGGACTGCTCACTGAAGCTTTCTTT
NA TRBJ2-1 NA TRBV30 CAWSGLSNEQFF TGTGCCTGGAGTGGGCTTAGCAATGAGCAGTTCTTC
NA TRBJ1-4 NA TRBV6-5 CASTPMGATNEKLFF TGTGCCAGCACCCCCATGGGTGCAACTAATGAAAAACTGTTTTTT
NA TRBJ2-7 NA TRBV5-4 CASSPPQGRNYEQYF TGTGCCAGCAGCCCCCCTCAGGGCAGAAACTACGAGCAGTACTTC
NA TRBJ2-2 NA TRBV9 CASTLLPITNTGELFF TGTGCCAGCACCCTTTTGCCAATTACGAACACCGGGGAGCTGTTTTTT
NA TRBJ2-5 TRBD1 TRBV10-2 CASSERDSQETQYF TGCGCCAGCAGTGAGCGGGACAGCCAAGAGACCCAGTACTTC
NA TRBJ1-2 NA TRBV4-2 CASSQDLGDGGYTF TGTGCCAGCAGCCAAGATCTGGGGGACGGTGGCTACACCTTC
NA TRBJ1-2 NA TRBV7-9 CASSPQGPHGYTF TGTGCCAGCAGCCCGCAGGGGCCCCATGGCTACACCTTC
NA TRBJ2-2 TRBD2 TRBV14 CASSQGASGVVGGELFF TGTGCCAGCAGCCAAGGTGCTAGCGGGGTCGTTGGTGGGGAGCTGTTTTTT
NA TRBJ1-6 NA TRBV6-5 CASSYGSNSPLHF TGTGCCAGCAGTTACGGCAGTAATTCACCCCTCCACTTT
once TRBJ2-3 NA TRBV7-9 CASSLRVADTQYF TGTGCCAGCAGCTTAAGGGTAGCAGATACGCAGTATTTT
NA TRBJ2-7 TRBD1 TRBV27 CASSPASARGRLHEQYF TGTGCCAGCAGCCCCGCGAGTGCCAGGGGGCGTTTGCACGAGCAGTACTTC
NA TRBJ1-2 NA TRBV7-9 CASSFGQGGYGYTF TGTGCCAGCAGCTTCGGGCAGGGCGGCTATGGCTACACCTTC
NA TRBJ2-7 NA TRBV25-1 CASSDSYEQYF TGTGCCAGCAGTGATTCCTACGAGCAGTACTTC
NA TRBJ2-5 TRBD2 TRBV30 CAWSVLTSGPQETQYF TGTGCCTGGAGTGTACTAACTAGCGGCCCTCAAGAGACCCAGTACTTC
NA TRBJ2-7 NA TRBV5-1 CASQLGQDSYEQYF TGCGCCAGCCAATTGGGGCAGGACTCCTACGAGCAGTACTTC
NA TRBJ2-6 NA TRBV5-1 CASRPDASTLGANVLTF TGCGCCAGCAGACCCGACGCGAGTACCCTCGGGGCCAACGTCCTGACTTTC
few TRBJ1-5 NA TRBV30 CAWSVRSGQPQHF TGTGCCTGGAGTGTACGGTCGGGTCAGCCCCAGCATTTT
few TRBJ2-7 TRBD1 TRBV4-1 CASSQPGTGAYEQYF TGCGCCAGCAGCCAACCCGGGACAGGGGCCTACGAGCAGTACTTC
NA TRBJ2-7 NA TRBV19 CASTPQGRIYEQYF TGTGCCAGTACCCCGCAGGGACGGATATACGAGCAGTACTTC
NA TRBJ1-6 TRBD1 TRBV6-1 CAITRGLNSPLHF TGTGCCATCACGAGGGGGCTGAACTCACCCCTCCACTTT